The next 8 T cell receptor beta chains were all read from a single sample in a study of blood T cell repertoires in COVID-19 (dated by TCRdb to the early 2020s). The library relied on the immunoSEQ multiplex PCR assay. TCRdb obtained this table from immuneACCESS and retained in-frame rearrangements with V and J assigned. These tables miss some clones; where compared with another copy, unresolved V genes account for less than half of the shortfall, and the remainder is unexplained. The sample table lists roughly 520,000 clones, approximately 90% of them with a count of one. Jointly, the top ten make up less than 2% of the sample. Sequencing was performed on PBMCs or T cells enriched from blood (not recorded which). The receptors shown here come from a woman aged 40 to 50 who had recovered from COVID-19.

V usage is TRBV27 and J usage is TRBJ1-5; 7 bases line up with TRBD1. The CDR3 is made up of 15 amino acids. With 2 bases clipped from V and 2 bases from J, the junction kept 3 bases outside the gene matches. CDR1 is MNHEY, CDR2 SMNVEV, per germline (reference sequence). Written as DNA, the CDR3 is TGTGCCAGCAGTTTACATCAGGGGGGCAATCAGCCCCAGCATTTT. Amino acid sequence: CASSLHQGGNQPQHF.

This chain links TRBV7-2 with TRBJ1-2, with D perhaps TRBD1 (5 bases). Germline CDR1 and CDR2: SGHTA and FQGNSA. Trimming took off 4 bases at V and 4 bases at J, with 16 bases between the two ends. The CDR3 consists of 15 residues. For the CDR3, the DNA is TGTGCCAGCAGCTCAGGGAGGTCCTGGGGCTATGGCTACACCTTC. This translates into CASSSGRSWGYGYTF.

J is TRBJ2-2 and V is TRBV11-1; TRBD1 matches 8 bases. In germline, CDR1 is SGHAT, CDR2 FQDESV (reference sequence). The CDR3 extends over 14 amino acids. V shed 5 bases and J 10 bases; nucleotides not matched to a gene: 9. The chain's CDR3 is CASSPQDRVMELFF. For the CDR3, the DNA is TGTGCCAGCAGCCCGCAGGACAGGGTGATGGAGCTGTTTTTT.

J is TRBJ1-5 and V is TRBV4-3, with TRBD1 matching 7 bases. Germline loops: CDR1 LGHNA, CDR2 YSLEER. V dropped 0 bases and J dropped 0; count of bases not matched to a gene: 8. CDR3 size: 18 residues. CDR3 loop: CASSQEWDRAYSNQPQHF. CDR3 DNA: TGCGCCAGCAGCCAAGAGTGGGACAGAGCCTATAGCAATCAGCCCCAGCATTTT.

The chain employs TRBV29-1 and TRBJ1-1; 7 bases map to TRBD1. This CDR3 spans 13 amino acids. Germline assignment: CDR1 SQVTM and CDR2 ANQGSEA. The V and J ends lost 5 bases and 0 bases, in that order; junction bases with no gene match: 3. The CDR3: CSVQGQLNTEAFF. The CDR3 DNA reads TGCAGCGTTCAGGGACAGTTGAACACTGAAGCTTTCTTT.

This chain links TRBV3-1 (or the pseudogene TRBV3-2) with TRBJ2-1; D remains unclear. V was cut by 1 base and J by 0 bases, with 10 bases left in between. There are 16 residues in the CDR3. Germline CDR1 LGHDT, CDR2 YNNKEL (reference sequence). CDR3 residues: CASSQGAWSSYNEQFF. CDR3 nucleotide sequence: TGTGCCAGCAGCCAAGGGGCTTGGTCCTCCTACAATGAGCAGTTCTTC.

In its sample, this clone was seen a few times. The V and J genes are TRBV29-1 and TRBJ1-2, with 9 bases fitting TRBD1. Germline CDR1 is SQVTM and CDR2 is ANQGSEA. J was trimmed by 6 bases and V by 6 bases; bases with no gene match: 11. This CDR3 comprises 14 residues. This CDR3 is CSVPTGTGTDGYTF. In DNA, the CDR3 is TGCAGCGTGCCTACCGGGACAGGGACCGATGGCTACACCTTC.

The chain links TRBV6-4 to TRBJ2-5; TRBD1 agrees at 8 bases. CDR1 is MRHNA, CDR2 SNTAGT, per germline. J lost 4 bases, V lost 5 bases, and 9 bases had no gene match. This CDR3 comprises 15 residues. In nucleotides, the CDR3 is TGTGCCAGCAGTACCCAGGACAGGGTCGGAGAGACCCAGTACTTC. It yields the protein CASSTQDRVGETQYF.